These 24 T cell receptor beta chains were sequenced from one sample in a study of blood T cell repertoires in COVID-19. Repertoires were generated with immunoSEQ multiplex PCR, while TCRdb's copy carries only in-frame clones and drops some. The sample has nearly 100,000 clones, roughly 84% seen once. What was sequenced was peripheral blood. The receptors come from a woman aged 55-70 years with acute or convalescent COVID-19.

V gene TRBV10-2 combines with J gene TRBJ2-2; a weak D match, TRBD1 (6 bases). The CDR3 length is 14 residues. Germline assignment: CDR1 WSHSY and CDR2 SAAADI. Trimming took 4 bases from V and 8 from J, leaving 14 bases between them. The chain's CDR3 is CASSVQGNRGELFF. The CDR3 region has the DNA TGCGCCAGCAGTGTACAGGGAAATCGGGGGGAGCTGTTTTTT.

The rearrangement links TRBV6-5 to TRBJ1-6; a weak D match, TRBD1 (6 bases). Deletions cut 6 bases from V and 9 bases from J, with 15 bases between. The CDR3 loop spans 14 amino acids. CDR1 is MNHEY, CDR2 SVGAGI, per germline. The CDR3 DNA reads TGTGCCAGCAGCCGGGGGGGGCTCGGTTCACCCCTCCACTTT. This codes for CASSRGGLGSPLHF.

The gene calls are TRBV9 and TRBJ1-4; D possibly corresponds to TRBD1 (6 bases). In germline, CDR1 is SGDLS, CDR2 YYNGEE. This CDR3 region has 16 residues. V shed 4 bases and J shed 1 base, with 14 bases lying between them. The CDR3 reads CASSPSWTVTNEKLFF. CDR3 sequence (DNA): TGTGCCAGCAGCCCTTCGTGGACAGTAACTAATGAAAAACTGTTTTTT.

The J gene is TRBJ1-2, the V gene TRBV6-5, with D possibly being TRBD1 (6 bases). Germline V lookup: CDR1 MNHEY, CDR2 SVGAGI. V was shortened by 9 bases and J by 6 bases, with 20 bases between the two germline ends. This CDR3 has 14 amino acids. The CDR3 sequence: CASYSPDRNDGYTF. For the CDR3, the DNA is TGTGCCAGTTATTCGCCGGACAGAAACGATGGCTACACCTTC.

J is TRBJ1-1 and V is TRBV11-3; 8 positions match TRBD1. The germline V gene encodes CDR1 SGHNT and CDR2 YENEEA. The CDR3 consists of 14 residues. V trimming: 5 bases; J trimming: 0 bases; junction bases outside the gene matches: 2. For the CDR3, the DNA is TGTGCCAGCAGCCACAGGGGGATGAACACTGAAGCTTTCTTT. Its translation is CASSHRGMNTEAFF.

CDR3 residues: CASRSVGNQPQHF. CDR3 sequence (DNA): TGTGCCAGCAGGAGTGTGGGCAATCAGCCCCAGCATTTT. The chain employs TRBV12-3 or TRBV12-4 and TRBJ1-5; D unclear. V shed 6 bases and J shed 2 bases, with 8 bases lying between them. The CDR3 contains 13 residues.

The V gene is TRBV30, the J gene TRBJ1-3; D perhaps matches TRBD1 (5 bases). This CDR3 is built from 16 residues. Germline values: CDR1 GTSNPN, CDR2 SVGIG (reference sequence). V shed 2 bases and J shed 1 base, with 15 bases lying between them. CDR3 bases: TGTGCCTGGAGTTATGGGACTCCTTTTTCTGGAAACACCATATATTTT. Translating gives CAWSYGTPFSGNTIYF. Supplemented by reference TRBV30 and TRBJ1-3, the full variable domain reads SQTIHQWPATLVQPVGSPLSLECTVEGTSNPNLYWYRQAAGRGLQLLFYSVGIGQISSEVPQNLSASRPQDRQFILSSKKLLLSDSGFYLCAWSYGTPFSGNTIYFGEGSWLTVV.

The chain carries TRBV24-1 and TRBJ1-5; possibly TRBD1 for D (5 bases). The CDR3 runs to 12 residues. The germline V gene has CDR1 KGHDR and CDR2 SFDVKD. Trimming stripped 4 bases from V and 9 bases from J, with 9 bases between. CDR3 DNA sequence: TGTGCCACCAGTGAACGGGGGGGGCCCCAGCATTTT. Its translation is CATSERGGPQHF.

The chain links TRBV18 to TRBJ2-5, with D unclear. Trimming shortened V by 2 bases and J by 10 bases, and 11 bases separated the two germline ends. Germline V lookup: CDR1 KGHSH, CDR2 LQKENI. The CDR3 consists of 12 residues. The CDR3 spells CASSPNERDQYF. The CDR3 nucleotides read TGTGCCAGCTCACCAAATGAGAGAGACCAGTACTTC.

The CDR3 DNA reads as TGTGCCAGCAGTGAAGCCGGCAGGGGAAGAGAAAAACTGTTTTTT. It yields the protein CASSEAGRGREKLFF. The chain uses TRBV2 and TRBJ1-4, with TRBD1 as a possible D gene (6 bases). CDR3 length equals 15 residues. V dropped 0 bases and J dropped 8 bases, with 13 bases sitting between them. Looked up from germline, CDR1 is SNHLY and CDR2 is FYNNEI.

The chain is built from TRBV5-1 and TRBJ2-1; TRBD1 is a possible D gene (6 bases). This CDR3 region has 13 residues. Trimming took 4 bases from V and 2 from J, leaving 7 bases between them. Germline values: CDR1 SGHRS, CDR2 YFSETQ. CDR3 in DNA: TGCGCCAGCAGCGGGGACACCTACAATGAGCAGTTCTTC. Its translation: CASSGDTYNEQFF.

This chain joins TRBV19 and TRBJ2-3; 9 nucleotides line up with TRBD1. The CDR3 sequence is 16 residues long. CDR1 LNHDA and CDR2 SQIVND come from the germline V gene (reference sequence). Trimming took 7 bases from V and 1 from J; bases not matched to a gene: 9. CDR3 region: CASTPTGGIGTDTQYF. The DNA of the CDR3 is TGTGCCAGTACCCCGACAGGGGGAATTGGCACAGATACGCAGTATTTT.

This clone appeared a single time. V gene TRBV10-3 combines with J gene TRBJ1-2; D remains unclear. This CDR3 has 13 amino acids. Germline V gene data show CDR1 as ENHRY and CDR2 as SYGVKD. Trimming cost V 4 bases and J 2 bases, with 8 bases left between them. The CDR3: CAISGAGNYGYTF. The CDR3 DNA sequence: TGTGCCATCAGTGGGGCAGGAAACTATGGCTACACCTTC.

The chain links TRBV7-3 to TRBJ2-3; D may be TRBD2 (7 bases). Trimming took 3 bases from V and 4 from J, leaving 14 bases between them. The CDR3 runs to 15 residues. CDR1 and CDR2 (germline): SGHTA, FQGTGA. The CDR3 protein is CASSLNLGGADTQYF. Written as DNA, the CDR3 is TGTGCCAGCAGCTTGAACCTAGGGGGGGCAGATACGCAGTATTTT. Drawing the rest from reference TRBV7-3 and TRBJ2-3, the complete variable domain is GAGVSQTPSNKVTEKGKYVELRCDPISGHTALYWYRQSLGQGPEFLIYFQGTGAADDSGLPNDRFFAVRPEGSVSTLKIQRTERGDSAVYLCASSLNLGGADTQYFGPGTRLTVL.

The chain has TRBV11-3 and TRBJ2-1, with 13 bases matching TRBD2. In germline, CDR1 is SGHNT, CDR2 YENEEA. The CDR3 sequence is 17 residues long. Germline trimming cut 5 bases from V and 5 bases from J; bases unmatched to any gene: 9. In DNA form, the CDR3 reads TGTGCCAGCAGCGTGATGCCGGGACTAGCGGGGCACAATGAGCAGTTCTTC. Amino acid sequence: CASSVMPGLAGHNEQFF. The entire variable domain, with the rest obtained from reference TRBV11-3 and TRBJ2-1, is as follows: EAGVVQSPRYKIIEKKQPVAFWCNPISGHNTLYWYLQNLGQGPELLIRYENEEAVDDSQLPKDRFSAERLKGVDSTLKIQPAELGDSAVYLCASSVMPGLAGHNEQFFGPGTRLTVL.

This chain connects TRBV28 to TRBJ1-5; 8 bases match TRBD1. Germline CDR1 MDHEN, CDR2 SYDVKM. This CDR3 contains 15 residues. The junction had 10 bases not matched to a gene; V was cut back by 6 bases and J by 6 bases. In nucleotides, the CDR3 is TGTGCCAGCAGCTCCCCACAGGGGGGAGGTCAGCCCCAGCATTTT. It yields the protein CASSSPQGGGQPQHF. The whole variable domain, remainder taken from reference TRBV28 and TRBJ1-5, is DVKVTQSSRYLVKRTGEKVFLECVQDMDHENMFWYRQDPGLGLRLIYFSYDVKMKEKGDIPEGYSVSREKKERFSLILESASTNQTSMYLCASSSPQGGGQPQHFGDGTRLSIL.

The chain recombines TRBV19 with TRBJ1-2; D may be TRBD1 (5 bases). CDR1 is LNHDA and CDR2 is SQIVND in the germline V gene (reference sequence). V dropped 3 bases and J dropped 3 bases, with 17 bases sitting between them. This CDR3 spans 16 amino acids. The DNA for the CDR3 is TGTGCCAGTAGTATCCATGGGGCGGCCGTAGACTATGGCTACACCTTC. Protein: CASSIHGAAVDYGYTF. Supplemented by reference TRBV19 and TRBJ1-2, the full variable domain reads DGGITQSPKYLFRKEGQNVTLSCEQNLNHDAMYWYRQDPGQGLRLIYYSQIVNDFQKGDIAEGYSVSREKKESFPLTVTSAQKNPTAFYLCASSIHGAAVDYGYTFGSGTRLTVV.

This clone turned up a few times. The CDR3 region has the DNA TGCGCCAGCAGCTTTTGGTCTAGCGAATATCGAGAGACCCAGTACTTC. As protein: CASSFWSSEYRETQYF. This chain connects TRBV5-1 to TRBJ2-5; TRBD2 might be the D (6 bases). This CDR3 spans 16 amino acids. The V end lost 2 bases, the J end lost 4 bases, and 18 bases lay between the germline ends. The germline V gene encodes CDR1 SGHRS and CDR2 YFSETQ.

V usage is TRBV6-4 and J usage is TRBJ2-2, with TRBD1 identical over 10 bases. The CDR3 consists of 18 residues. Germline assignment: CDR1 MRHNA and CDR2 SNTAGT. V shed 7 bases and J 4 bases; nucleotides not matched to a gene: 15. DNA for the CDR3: TGTGCCAGCATCAAACCGACAGGGGGCGCCTCGGGCACCGGGGAGCTGTTTTTT. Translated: CASIKPTGGASGTGELFF.

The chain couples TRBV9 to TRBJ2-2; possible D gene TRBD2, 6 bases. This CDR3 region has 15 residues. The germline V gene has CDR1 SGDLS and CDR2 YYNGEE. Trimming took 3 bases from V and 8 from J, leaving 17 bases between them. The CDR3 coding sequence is TGTGCCAGCAGCGCCCTTTCAAGGAGGGCTGGGGAGCTGTTTTTT. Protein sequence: CASSALSRRAGELFF.

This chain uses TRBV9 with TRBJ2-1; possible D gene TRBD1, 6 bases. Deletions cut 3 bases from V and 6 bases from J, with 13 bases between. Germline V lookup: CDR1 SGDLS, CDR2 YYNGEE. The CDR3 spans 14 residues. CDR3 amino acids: CASSGTGSVNEQFF. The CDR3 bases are TGTGCCAGCAGCGGAACAGGGTCGGTCAATGAGCAGTTCTTC.

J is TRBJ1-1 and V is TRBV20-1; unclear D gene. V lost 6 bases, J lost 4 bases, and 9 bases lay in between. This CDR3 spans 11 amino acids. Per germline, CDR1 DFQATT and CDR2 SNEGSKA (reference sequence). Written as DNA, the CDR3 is TGCAGTGCCTACCGAGGCACTGAAGCTTTCTTT. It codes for CSAYRGTEAFF.

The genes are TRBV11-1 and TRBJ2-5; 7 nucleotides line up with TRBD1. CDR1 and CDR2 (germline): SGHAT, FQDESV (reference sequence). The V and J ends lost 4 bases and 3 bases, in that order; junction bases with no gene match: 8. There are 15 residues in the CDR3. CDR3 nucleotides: TGTGCCAGCAGCTCAGGGGGTTACAGGGAAGAGACCCAGTACTTC. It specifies CASSSGGYREETQYF.

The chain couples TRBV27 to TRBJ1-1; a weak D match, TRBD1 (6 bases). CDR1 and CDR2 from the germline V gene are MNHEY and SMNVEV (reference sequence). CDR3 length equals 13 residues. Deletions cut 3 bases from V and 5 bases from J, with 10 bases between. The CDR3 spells CASSLGGQTEAFF. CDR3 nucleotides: TGTGCCAGCAGTTTGGGGGGGCAAACTGAAGCTTTCTTT.